These T cell receptor beta chains were read from a single sample in a study of blood T cells in healthy people across ages. TCRdb independently ran MiXCR on the 5' RACE reads; one entry per CDR3 protein. The table includes around 1,000,000 distinct CDR3 sequences, 30% to 40% detected once. The sequencing sample was made of blood. These receptors came from a man between 18 and 29 years old in good health. CDR3s include the opening cysteine and the closing phenylalanine or tryptophan. A D gene is named only where the DNA matches it firmly. Expanded clones are given a class, and other clones once, few, many or no size at all.

CASSQERTGGISPLHF	TGCGCCAGCAGCCAAGAGAGGACAGGGGGAATCTCACCCCTCCACTTT	TRBD1	once	TRBJ1-6	TRBV4-3
CASSLAGGQSEQFF	TGCGCCAGCAGCTTGGCGGGGGGGCAAAGTGAGCAGTTCTTC	TRBD2	.	TRBJ2-1	TRBV5-1
CASNPYGTWGQPQHF	TGTGCCAGCAACCCTTACGGGACTTGGGGTCAGCCCCAGCATTTT	.	few	TRBJ1-5	TRBV2
CASSLGQGLHYEQYF	TGTGCCAGCAGTTTAGGACAGGGTCTTCACTACGAGCAGTACTTC	TRBD1	few	TRBJ2-7	TRBV12-3/TRBV12-4
CASSPGDSLNQPQHF	TGTGCCAGCAGCCCCGGGGACAGCCTTAATCAGCCCCAGCATTTT	TRBD1	.	TRBJ1-5	TRBV9
CSAKEGQDTQYF	TGCAGTGCCAAAGAGGGGCAAGATACGCAGTATTTT	.	.	TRBJ2-3	TRBV20-1
CASNYGQGAYGYTF	TGTGCCAGCAACTATGGACAGGGGGCATATGGCTACACCTTC	TRBD1	few	TRBJ1-2	TRBV9
CASSPGTVQTGELFF	TGTGCCAGCAGCCCAGGGACAGTTCAAACCGGGGAGCTGTTTTTT	TRBD1	few	TRBJ2-2	TRBV12-3/TRBV12-4
CASSVGGPGNTIYF	TGTGCCAGCAGCGTGGGGGGGCCTGGAAACACCATATATTTT	.	.	TRBJ1-3	TRBV7-8
CACSPGLNYGYTF	TGTGCCTGCAGTCCCGGACTTAACTATGGCTACACCTTC	.	.	TRBJ1-2	TRBV27
CSARDWRGDEQYF	TGCAGTGCTAGAGATTGGCGGGGTGACGAGCAGTACTTC	.	few	TRBJ2-7	TRBV20-1
CASSLAGPGAFEAFF	TGCGCCAGCAGCTTGGCAGGGCCGGGGGCCTTTGAAGCTTTCTTT	.	.	TRBJ1-1	TRBV5-1
CASSSPGVARINEQFF	TGTGCCAGCAGCTCACCCGGGGTAGCGAGAATCAATGAGCAGTTCTTC	.	.	TRBJ2-1	TRBV3-1
CASSQDPRIQWTGPFSNQPQHF	TGCGCCAGCAGCCAAGATCCGAGAATCCAGTGGACAGGCCCCTTTAGTAATCAGCCCCAGCATTTT	TRBD1	.	TRBJ1-5	TRBV4-3
CASMYGGRETQYF	TGTGCCAGCATGTACGGGGGTAGGGAGACCCAGTACTTC	.	few	TRBJ2-5	TRBV5-6
CASSQGRGENEQFF	TGCGCCAGCAGCCAAGGTAGAGGGGAGAATGAGCAGTTCTTC	.	few	TRBJ2-1	TRBV4-3
CASRPGVGGYNEQFF	TGTGCCAGTAGGCCCGGGGTAGGGGGATACAATGAGCAGTTCTTC	.	.	TRBJ2-1	TRBV19
CASSLVASTGRGRANYGYTF	TGTGCCAGCAGCTTGGTAGCCTCGACAGGGAGAGGGAGAGCTAACTATGGCTACACCTTC	TRBD1	.	TRBJ1-2	TRBV5-4
CSAGGTEAFF	TGCAGCGCGGGGGGCACTGAAGCTTTCTTT	.	many	TRBJ1-1	TRBV29-1
CSARFGSAQETQYF	TGCAGTGCTAGGTTCGGCAGCGCCCAAGAGACCCAGTACTTC	.	.	TRBJ2-5	TRBV20-1
CASSSGQGSEQYF	TGTGCCAGCAGTTCCGGACAGGGCAGCGAGCAGTACTTC	TRBD1	.	TRBJ2-7	TRBV6-9
CASSLIGTGLNEKLFF	TGTGCCAGCAGCTTGATCGGGACAGGGCTAAATGAAAAACTGTTTTTT	TRBD1	few	TRBJ1-4	TRBV9
CSVEVLGVNYGYTF	TGCAGCGTTGAAGTTCTAGGGGTTAACTATGGCTACACCTTC	.	few	TRBJ1-2	TRBV29-1
CASSYGQLQGYGYTF	TGTGCCAGCAGTTACGGACAGCTTCAAGGGTATGGCTACACTTTC	.	.	TRBJ1-2	TRBV6-6
CASSRPTSGGDYEQYF	TGTGCCAGCAGCCGACCGACTAGCGGGGGGGACTACGAGCAGTACTTC	TRBD2	.	TRBJ2-7	TRBV5-6
CAGSQGLRQSNYGYTF	TGCGCCGGCAGCCAAGGGCTGAGACAATCTAACTATGGCTACACCTTC	.	.	TRBJ1-2	TRBV4-1
CASSLGRQPITEQYF	TGTGCCAGCAGCTTAGGAAGACAGCCCATCACCGAGCAGTACTTC	.	.	TRBJ2-7	TRBV7-2
CASSLGEGTQYF	TGTGCCAGCAGCCTTGGGGAGGGGACCCAGTACTTC	TRBD2	.	TRBJ2-5	TRBV12-3/TRBV12-4
CASSPTGGKLYGYTF	TGTGCCAGCAGCCCTACGGGGGGAAAGCTCTATGGCTACACCTTC	.	few	TRBJ1-2	TRBV12-3/TRBV12-4
CASSFTGTLQYF	TGTGCCAGCAGCTTTACCGGGACCTTGCAGTATTTT	.	few	TRBJ2-3	TRBV7-9
CASSSRWGSLEGEAFF	TGTGCCAGCAGTTCCCGGTGGGGGTCCCTGGAGGGTGAAGCTTTCTTT	.	.	TRBJ1-1	TRBV7-8
CASSLAGGESTDTQYF	TGTGCCAGCTCACTAGCGGGGGGGGAAAGCACAGATACGCAGTATTTT	TRBD2	few	TRBJ2-3	TRBV9
CASSRGTSGGDEQFF	TGTGCCAGCAGCCGCGGGACTAGCGGGGGTGATGAGCAGTTCTTC	TRBD2	few	TRBJ2-1	TRBV11-2